The 26 T cell receptor beta chains given below trace back to one sample, sequenced in a study of blood T cell repertoires in COVID-19. Generated by immunoSEQ multiplex PCR, the TCRdb table keeps only in-frame clones and is missing some. The repertoire holds 150,000 to 200,000 clones, with approximately 80% as singletons. The sequenced sample was PBMCs or T cells enriched from blood (not recorded which). These receptors were collected from a woman aged 45-65 years who had recovered from COVID-19.

This clone occurred a few times. This chain connects TRBV4-1 to TRBJ1-1; D not resolved. The V end was cut by 2 bases, the J end by 7 bases, with 14 bases between. CDR1 and CDR2 (germline): MGHRA, YSYEKL. The CDR3 spans 14 residues. CDR3 in amino acids: CASSQTPRRGEAFF. In nucleotides, the CDR3 is TGCGCCAGCAGCCAAACCCCTAGACGGGGTGAAGCTTTCTTT.

This clone was counted between two and nine times. The chain recombines TRBV11-2 with TRBJ1-5; D not certain. Between the trimmed V and J ends, which lost 1 base and 2 bases, there was a span of 12 bases. Germline V gives CDR1 SGHAT, CDR2 FQNNGV. The CDR3 consists of 16 residues. The DNA for the CDR3 is TGTGCCAGCAGCTTAGGGGGAGCTGGAGGCAATCAGCCCCAGCATTTT. Its protein product is CASSLGGAGGNQPQHF. The full variable domain, rest sourced from reference TRBV11-2 and TRBJ1-5, is EAGVAQSPRYKIIEKRQSVAFWCNPISGHATLYWYQQILGQGPKLLIQFQNNGVVDDSQLPKDRFSAERLKGVDSTLKIQPAKLEDSAVYLCASSLGGAGGNQPQHFGDGTRLSIL.

This clone was seen a single time. The rearrangement links TRBV7-9 to TRBJ2-2; 13 bases match TRBD2. V lost 6 bases and J lost 7; bases outside the gene matches: 5. Germline V gene sequence: CDR1 SEHNR, CDR2 FQNEAQ (reference sequence). The CDR3 length is 15 residues. CDR3 nucleotide sequence: TGTGCCAGCAGAGTTGGGACTAGCGGGGTCGGGGAGCTGTTTTTT. Translation gives CASRVGTSGVGELFF.

The table lists this clone with many counts. This chain uses TRBV9 with TRBJ2-1; 10 bases fit TRBD2. Germline assignment: CDR1 SGDLS and CDR2 YYNGEE. V was clipped by 3 bases and J by 5 bases; unmatched bases: 11. The CDR3 contains 17 residues. DNA of the CDR3: TGTGCCAGCAGCGAAGGTAGCGGGGGGATAAGTGACAATGAGCAGTTCTTC. Its translation: CASSEGSGGISDNEQFF.

The chain uses TRBV9 and TRBJ2-3; D might be TRBD2 (6 bases). V gave up 1 base and J gave up 5 bases, with 14 bases separating them. The V gene's germline CDR1 is SGDLS and CDR2 YYNGEE. The CDR3 runs to 15 residues. Here the CDR3 reads CASSVTASRGDTQYF. DNA of the CDR3: TGTGCCAGCAGCGTAACCGCCTCGCGGGGAGATACGCAGTATTTT.

This chain uses TRBV29-1 with TRBJ1-2; unclear D gene. Germline loops: CDR1 SQVTM, CDR2 ANQGSEA. The CDR3 has 11 residues. The V and J ends lost 6 bases and 8 bases respectively, with 13 bases between them. CDR3 loop: CSVGVGDGYTF. DNA for the CDR3: TGCAGCGTCGGGGTAGGTGACGGCTACACCTTC.

The chain couples TRBV28 to TRBJ2-7, with 10 bases aligning to TRBD1. Germline V gene data show CDR1 as MDHEN and CDR2 as SYDVKM. The junction had 11 bases not matched to a gene; V was cut back by 6 bases and J by 9 bases. The CDR3 totals 14 residues. CDR3 coding DNA: TGTGCCAGCAGGGGGACAGGGGTTCTCTTCCGGCAGTACTTC. Translating gives CASRGTGVLFRQYF.

This sequence joins TRBV7-2 and TRBJ2-1; TRBD2 is a possible D gene (5 bases). V lost 5 bases and J lost 10, with 24 bases in between. The CDR3 is 16 amino acids. The germline CDR1 and CDR2 sequences are SGHTA and FQGNSA. Here the CDR3 reads CASSVGPAENGWEQFF. The CDR3 region has the DNA TGTGCCAGCAGCGTAGGCCCAGCGGAGAACGGCTGGGAGCAGTTCTTC.

CDR3 region: CASSTPRGATEAFF. CDR3 nucleotides: TGTGCCAGTAGTACGCCCCGGGGGGCCACTGAAGCTTTCTTT. This chain connects TRBV19 to TRBJ1-1, with a tentative D call TRBD1 (6 bases). V shed 4 bases and J shed 4 bases, with 13 bases lying between them. CDR1 is LNHDA, CDR2 SQIVND, per germline (reference sequence). The CDR3 sequence is 14 residues long.

For the CDR3, the DNA is TGTGCCAGCAGTTACCGCCGAGGTAATGAAAAACTGTTTTTT. It yields the protein CASSYRRGNEKLFF. This chain links TRBV6-5 with TRBJ1-4; D ambiguous. The CDR3 extends over 14 amino acids. Trimming cost V 2 bases and J 4 bases, with 8 bases left between them. The germline CDR1 and CDR2 sequences are MNHEY and SVGAGI.

The rearrangement uses TRBV30 and TRBJ1-5; 9 bases fit TRBD1. The ends lost 4 bases at V and 2 bases at J; junction bases unmatched: 18. Germline V gives CDR1 GTSNPN, CDR2 SVGIG (reference sequence). The CDR3 has 19 residues. Written as DNA, the CDR3 is TGTGCCTGGACCGGAAAGGACAGGGGCCTTCTATATGGCAATCAGCCCCAGCATTTT. As protein: CAWTGKDRGLLYGNQPQHF. The full variable domain, its missing parts supplied by reference TRBV30 and TRBJ1-5, is SQTIHQWPATLVQPVGSPLSLECTVEGTSNPNLYWYRQAAGRGLQLLFYSVGIGQISSEVPQNLSASRPQDRQFILSSKKLLLSDSGFYLCAWTGKDRGLLYGNQPQHFGDGTRLSIL.

This chain uses TRBV18 with TRBJ2-7; D gene ambiguous. Trimming took off 0 bases at V and 4 bases at J, with 10 bases between the two ends. The CDR3 is 14 amino acids. Germline assignment: CDR1 KGHSH and CDR2 LQKENI. The CDR3 region has the DNA TGTGCCAGCTCACCACCTGAGATGATGTACGAGCAGTACTTC. Translated, it gives CASSPPEMMYEQYF.

The V and J genes are TRBV6-5 and TRBJ2-5; the D gene is possibly TRBD1 (5 bases). Germline V lookup: CDR1 MNHEY, CDR2 SVGAGI. Trimming shortened V by 7 bases and J by 0 bases, and 12 bases separated the two germline ends. CDR3 length equals 14 residues. The CDR3 nucleotides read TGTGCCAGCAAGGCAGGGTCGAACCAAGAGACCCAGTACTTC. Its translation: CASKAGSNQETQYF.

This chain uses TRBV11-2 with TRBJ1-6; perhaps TRBD1 as D (5 bases). Germline V gene sequence: CDR1 SGHAT, CDR2 FQNNGV. The CDR3 is made up of 12 amino acids. V lost 7 bases and J lost 11, with 12 bases in between. This CDR3 reads CASTQGVPPLHF. CDR3 DNA sequence: TGTGCCAGCACCCAAGGGGTCCCACCCCTCCACTTT.

A single count supports this clone. This sequence joins TRBV7-8 and TRBJ2-1; a possible D gene is TRBD2 (6 bases). The CDR3 loop spans 18 amino acids. V lost 1 base and J lost 15, with 31 bases in between. Germline V gene lookup returns CDR1 SGHVS and CDR2 FQNEAQ. The CDR3 protein is CASSLVVPSSLAHFRGFF. CDR3 bases: TGTGCCAGCAGCTTAGTGGTTCCGAGCTCCCTAGCGCACTTTAGGGGGTTCTTC. Variable domain in full (rest from reference TRBV7-8 and TRBJ2-1): GAGVSQSPRYKVAKRGQDVALRCDPISGHVSLFWYQQALGQGPEFLTYFQNEAQLDKSGLPSDRFFAERPEGSVSTLKIQRTQQEDSAVYLCASSLVVPSSLAHFRGFFGPGTRLTVL.

This clone was observed a handful of times. The gene calls are TRBV20-1 and TRBJ2-5; 14 bases align to TRBD2. The CDR3 sequence is 19 residues long. Germline CDR1 and CDR2: DFQATT and SNEGSKA (reference sequence). With V trimmed by 3 bases and J by 4 bases, 16 bases remained unmatched. CDR3 sequence: CSASDIGLAGGANAETQYF. CDR3 coding DNA: TGCAGTGCTAGTGATATTGGACTAGCGGGAGGAGCAAATGCAGAGACCCAGTACTTC.

The rearrangement links TRBV3-1 (or the pseudogene TRBV3-2) to TRBJ2-2; TRBD2 agrees at 7 bases. CDR3 length: 15 residues. Per germline, CDR1 LGHDT and CDR2 YNNKEL (reference sequence). V lost 6 bases to trimming and J lost 0 bases; unmatched junction nucleotides: 4. The CDR3 region has the DNA TGTGCCAGCAGGCAAAGCGGGGCGAACACCGGGGAGCTGTTTTTT. Translating gives CASRQSGANTGELFF.

The J gene is TRBJ1-2, the V gene TRBV6-6; TRBD1 matches at 7 bases. CDR1 and CDR2 (germline): MNHNY, SVGAGI (reference sequence). This CDR3 region has 17 residues. V was clipped by 5 bases and J by 8 bases; unmatched bases: 20. The CDR3: CASSQSTGFPTPRGYTF. Here the CDR3 DNA reads TGTGCCAGCAGTCAATCGACAGGGTTCCCCACGCCTAGGGGCTACACCTTC.

The chain carries TRBV10-3 and TRBJ2-5; D may be TRBD1 (6 bases). V dropped 2 bases and J dropped 4 bases, with 11 bases sitting between them. There are 14 residues in the CDR3. Per the germline V gene, CDR1 is ENHRY and CDR2 is SYGVKD. CDR3 region: CAISEQGLGETQYF. CDR3 sequence (DNA): TGTGCCATCAGTGAGCAGGGGCTTGGAGAGACCCAGTACTTC.

V gene TRBV11-3 combines with J gene TRBJ2-3, with D possibly TRBD1 on 6 matching bases. The CDR3 runs to 12 residues. V lost 5 bases and J 10 bases, leaving 13 bases between the germline ends. CDR1 and CDR2 from the germline V gene are SGHNT and YENEEA. The CDR3 here is CASSEAQGAQYF. Here the CDR3 DNA reads TGTGCCAGCAGCGAGGCACAGGGAGCGCAGTATTTT.

J is TRBJ1-3 and V is TRBV5-1; tentative D call: TRBD1 (5 bases). Deletions cut 4 bases from V and 1 base from J, with 18 bases between. Per germline, CDR1 SGHRS and CDR2 YFSETQ. The CDR3 consists of 17 residues. The CDR3 is CASSPGEGRDSGNTIYF. The CDR3 region has the DNA TGCGCCAGCAGCCCCGGGGAGGGGAGAGATTCTGGAAACACCATATATTTT. Together with reference TRBV5-1 and TRBJ1-3, the CDR3 gives the full variable domain: KAGVTQTPRYLIKTRGQQVTLSCSPISGHRSVSWYQQTPGQGLQFLFEYFSETQRNKGNFPGRFSGRQFSNSRSEMNVSTLELGDSALYLCASSPGEGRDSGNTIYFGEGSWLTVV.

The chain couples TRBV12-3 or TRBV12-4 to TRBJ1-2, with D perhaps matching TRBD1 (5 bases). The ends were cut back, 4 bases at V and 6 bases at J, with 9 bases in the middle. The CDR3 runs to 12 residues. CDR3 DNA: TGTGCCAGCAGTTGGGGCAGAGATGGCTACACCTTC. This sequence encodes CASSWGRDGYTF.

This chain joins TRBV9 and TRBJ2-5; TRBD2 aligns across 11 bases. Germline loops: CDR1 SGDLS, CDR2 YYNGEE. CDR3 size: 17 residues. With 0 bases clipped from V and 2 bases from J, the junction kept 6 bases outside the gene matches. CDR3 sequence: CASSVGLAGGQQETQYF. In DNA form, the CDR3 reads TGTGCCAGCAGCGTAGGCCTAGCGGGAGGTCAACAAGAGACCCAGTACTTC.

The gene calls are TRBV6-2 or TRBV6-3 and TRBJ2-3; TRBD2 agrees at 11 bases. This CDR3 is 16 amino acids long. J lost 4 bases, V lost 5 bases, and 8 bases had no gene match. Germline-derived CDR1 and CDR2 are MNHEY and SVGEGT. Here the CDR3 reads CASSDPGTSGSDTQYF. CDR3 sequence (DNA): TGTGCCAGCAGTGACCCCGGGACTAGCGGCTCAGATACGCAGTATTTT.

The sample holds a few counts of this clone. The chain combines TRBV9 with TRBJ1-6; 8 nucleotides match TRBD1. Trimming cost V 4 bases and J 7 bases; bases outside gene matches: 7. Germline V CDR1 and CDR2: SGDLS, YYNGEE. CDR3 length: 15 amino acids. The CDR3 coding sequence is TGTGCCAGCAGCAAATCCAGGGGGCAGAATTCACCCCTCCACTTT. Its translation: CASSKSRGQNSPLHF.

This sequence joins TRBV6-1 and TRBJ1-1, with D perhaps matching TRBD1 (6 bases). The CDR3 totals 15 residues. Germline V lookup: CDR1 MNHNS, CDR2 SASEGT. The V and J ends lost 0 bases and 1 base respectively, with 9 bases between them. For the CDR3, the DNA is TGTGCCAGCAGTGAAGCGCGGGGGCGGAACACTGAAGCTTTCTTT. Protein sequence: CASSEARGRNTEAFF.